The clone carrying this TCR beta chain has a single count. V dropped 4 bases and J dropped 6 bases, with 15 bases sitting between them. From germline, CDR1 is SQVTM and CDR2 ANQGSEA. The CDR3 extends over 13 amino acids. Method: immunoSEQ multiplex PCR; TCRdb's copy keeps in-frame clones and lacks some. The sample yields roughly 560,000 clones, more than 75% seen once. These data belong to a study of shared T cell receptors in the human thymus. These records were also assigned to another study, of human thymus T cells.

The V gene is TRBV29-1, the J gene TRBJ1-1, with a possible D match to TRBD1 (6 bases). This TCR was recovered from a boy younger than two with a congenital heart defect. Sequenced: thymocytes. In DNA, the CDR3 is TGCAGCGTTGGCCCAGGGGAAGAGTCTGAAGCTTTCTTT. Amino acid sequence: CSVGPGEESEAFF.